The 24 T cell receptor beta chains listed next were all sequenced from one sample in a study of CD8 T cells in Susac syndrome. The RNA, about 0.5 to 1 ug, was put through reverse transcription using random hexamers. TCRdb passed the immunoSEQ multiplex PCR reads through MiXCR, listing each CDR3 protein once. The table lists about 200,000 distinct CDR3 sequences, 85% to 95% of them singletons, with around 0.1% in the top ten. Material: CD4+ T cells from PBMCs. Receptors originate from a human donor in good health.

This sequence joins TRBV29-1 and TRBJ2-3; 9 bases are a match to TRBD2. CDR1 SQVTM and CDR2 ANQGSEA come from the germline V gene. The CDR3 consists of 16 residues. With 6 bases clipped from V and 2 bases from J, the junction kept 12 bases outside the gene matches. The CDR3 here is CSVSPTAGGYTDTQYF. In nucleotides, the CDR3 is TGCAGCGTCTCTCCCACAGCGGGGGGATACACAGATACGCAGTATTTT.

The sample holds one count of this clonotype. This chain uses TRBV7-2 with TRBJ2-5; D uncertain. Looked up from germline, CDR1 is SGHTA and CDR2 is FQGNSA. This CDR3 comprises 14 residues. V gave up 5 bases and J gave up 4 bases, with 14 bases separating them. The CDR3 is CASSGPTRRETQYF. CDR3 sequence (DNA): TGTGCCAGCAGCGGCCCGACAAGAAGAGAGACCCAGTACTTC.

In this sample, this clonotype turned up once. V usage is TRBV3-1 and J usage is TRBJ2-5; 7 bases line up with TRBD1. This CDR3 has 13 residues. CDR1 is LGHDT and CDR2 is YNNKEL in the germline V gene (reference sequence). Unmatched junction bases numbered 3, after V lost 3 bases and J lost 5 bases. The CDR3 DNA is TGTGCCAGCAGCCAGATACAGGGGGAGACCCAGTACTTC. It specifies CASSQIQGETQYF.

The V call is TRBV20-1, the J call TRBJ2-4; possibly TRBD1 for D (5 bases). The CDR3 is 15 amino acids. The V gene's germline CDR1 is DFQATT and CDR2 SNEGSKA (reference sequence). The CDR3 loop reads CRGERTSRAKNIQYF. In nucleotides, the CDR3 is TGCAGGGGCGAGAGGACAAGTCGGGCCAAAAACATTCAGTACTTC.

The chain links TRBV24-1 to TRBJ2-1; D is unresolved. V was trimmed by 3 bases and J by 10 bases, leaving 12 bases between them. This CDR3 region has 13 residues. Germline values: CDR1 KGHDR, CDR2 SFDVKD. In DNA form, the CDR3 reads TGTGCCACCAGTGATCCCTGGTCAGACGAGCAGTTCTTC. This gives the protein CATSDPWSDEQFF.

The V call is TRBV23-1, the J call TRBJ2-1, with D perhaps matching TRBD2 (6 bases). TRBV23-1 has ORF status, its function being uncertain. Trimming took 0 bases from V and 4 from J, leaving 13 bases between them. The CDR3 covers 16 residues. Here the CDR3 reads CASSQSWAGPYNEQFF. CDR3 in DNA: TGCGCCAGCAGTCAATCGTGGGCGGGACCGTACAATGAGCAGTTCTTC.

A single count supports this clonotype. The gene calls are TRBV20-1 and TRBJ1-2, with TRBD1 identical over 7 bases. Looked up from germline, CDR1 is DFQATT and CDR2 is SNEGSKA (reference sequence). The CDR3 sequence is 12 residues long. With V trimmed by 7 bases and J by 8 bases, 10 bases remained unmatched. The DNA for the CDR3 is TGCAGTGGGAGGGAGGGGGCAGGAGGCTACACCTTC. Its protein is CSGREGAGGYTF.

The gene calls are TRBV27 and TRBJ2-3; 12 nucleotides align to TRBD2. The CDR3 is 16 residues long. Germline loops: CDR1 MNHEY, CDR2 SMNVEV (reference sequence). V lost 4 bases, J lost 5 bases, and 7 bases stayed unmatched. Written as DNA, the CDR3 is TGTGCCAGCAGTTCCCCATTGACTAGCGGGAGAGATACGCAGTATTTT. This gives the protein CASSSPLTSGRDTQYF.

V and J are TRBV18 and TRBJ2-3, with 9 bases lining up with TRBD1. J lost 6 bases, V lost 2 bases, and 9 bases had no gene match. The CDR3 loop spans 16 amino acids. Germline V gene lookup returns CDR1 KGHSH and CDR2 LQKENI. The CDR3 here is CASSPGRTGAVDTQYF. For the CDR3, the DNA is TGTGCCAGCTCACCAGGTCGGACAGGGGCAGTGGATACGCAGTATTTT.

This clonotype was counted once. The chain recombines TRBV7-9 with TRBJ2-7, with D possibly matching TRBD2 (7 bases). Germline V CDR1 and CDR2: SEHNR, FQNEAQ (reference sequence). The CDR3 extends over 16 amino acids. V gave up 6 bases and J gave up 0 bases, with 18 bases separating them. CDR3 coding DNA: TGTGCCAGCAGTTCCCCTGGCGGGGGCCCCTCCTACGAGCAGTACTTC. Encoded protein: CASSSPGGGPSYEQYF.

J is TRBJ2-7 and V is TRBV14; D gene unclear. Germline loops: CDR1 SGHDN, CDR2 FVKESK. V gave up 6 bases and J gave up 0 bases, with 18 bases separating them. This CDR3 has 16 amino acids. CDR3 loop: CASSRTRLDDSYEQYF. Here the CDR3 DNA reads TGTGCCAGCAGTCGAACCCGGTTGGACGACTCCTACGAGCAGTACTTC.

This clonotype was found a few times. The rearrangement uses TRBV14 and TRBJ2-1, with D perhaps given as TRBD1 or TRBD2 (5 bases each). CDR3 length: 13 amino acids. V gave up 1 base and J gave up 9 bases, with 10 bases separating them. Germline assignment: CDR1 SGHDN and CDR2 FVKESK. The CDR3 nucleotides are TGTGCCAGCAGCCAAGGGGACGGGCGTGAGCAGTTCTTC. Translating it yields CASSQGDGREQFF.

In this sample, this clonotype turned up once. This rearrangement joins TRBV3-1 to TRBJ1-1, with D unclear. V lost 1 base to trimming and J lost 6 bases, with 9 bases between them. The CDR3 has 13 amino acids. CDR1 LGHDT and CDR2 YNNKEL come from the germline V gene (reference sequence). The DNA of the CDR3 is TGTGCCAGCAGCCAAGTAAACTCGGCTGAAGCTTTCTTT. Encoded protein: CASSQVNSAEAFF. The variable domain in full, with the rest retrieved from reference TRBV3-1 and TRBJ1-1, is DTAVSQTPKYLVTQMGNDKSIKCEQNLGHDTMYWYKQDSKKFLKIMFSYNNKELIINETVPNRFSPKSPDKAHLNLHINSLELGDSAVYFCASSQVNSAEAFFGQGTRLTVV.

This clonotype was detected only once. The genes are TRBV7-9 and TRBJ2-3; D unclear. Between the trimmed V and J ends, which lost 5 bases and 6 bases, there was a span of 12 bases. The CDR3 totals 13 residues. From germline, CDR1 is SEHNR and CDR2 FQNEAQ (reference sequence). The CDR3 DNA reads TGTGCCAGCAGCCTCCCCTTCCTGGATACGCAGTATTTT. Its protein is CASSLPFLDTQYF.

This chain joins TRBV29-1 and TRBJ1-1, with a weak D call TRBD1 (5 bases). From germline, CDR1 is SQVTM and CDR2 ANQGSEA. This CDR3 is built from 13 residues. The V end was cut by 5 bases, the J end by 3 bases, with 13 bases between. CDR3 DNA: TGCAGCGTTTGGGTTGTAGGGGACACTGAAGCTTTCTTT. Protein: CSVWVVGDTEAFF.

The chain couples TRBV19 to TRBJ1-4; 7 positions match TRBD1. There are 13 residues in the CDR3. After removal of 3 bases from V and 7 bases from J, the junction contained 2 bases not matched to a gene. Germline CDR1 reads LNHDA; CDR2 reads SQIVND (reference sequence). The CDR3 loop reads CASSINRGEKLFF. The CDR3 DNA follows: TGTGCCAGTAGTATCAACAGGGGTGAAAAACTGTTTTTT.

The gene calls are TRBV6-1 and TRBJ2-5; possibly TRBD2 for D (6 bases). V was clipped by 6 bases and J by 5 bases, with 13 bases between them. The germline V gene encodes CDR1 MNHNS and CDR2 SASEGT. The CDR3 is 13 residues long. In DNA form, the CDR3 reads TGTGCCAGCAGGGTCGACGGAGGGGAGACCCAGTACTTC. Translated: CASRVDGGETQYF.

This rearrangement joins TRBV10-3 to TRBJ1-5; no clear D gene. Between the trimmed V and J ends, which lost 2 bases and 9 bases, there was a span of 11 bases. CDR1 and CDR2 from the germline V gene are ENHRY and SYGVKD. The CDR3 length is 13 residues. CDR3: CAISELQGMPQHF. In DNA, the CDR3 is TGTGCCATCAGTGAGCTTCAAGGAATGCCCCAGCATTTT.

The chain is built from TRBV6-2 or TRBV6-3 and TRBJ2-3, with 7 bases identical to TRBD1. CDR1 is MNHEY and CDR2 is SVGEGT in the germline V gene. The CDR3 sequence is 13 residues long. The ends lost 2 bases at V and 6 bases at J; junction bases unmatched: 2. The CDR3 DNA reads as TGTGCCAGCAGTTACGACAGGGTGGATACGCAGTATTTT. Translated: CASSYDRVDTQYF.

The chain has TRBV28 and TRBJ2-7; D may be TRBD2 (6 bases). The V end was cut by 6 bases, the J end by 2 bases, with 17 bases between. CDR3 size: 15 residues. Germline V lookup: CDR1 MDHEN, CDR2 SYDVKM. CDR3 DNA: TGTGCCAGCAGACATAGCGGCCTCGGCGCCTACGAGCAGTACGTC. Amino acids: CASRHSGLGAYEQYV.

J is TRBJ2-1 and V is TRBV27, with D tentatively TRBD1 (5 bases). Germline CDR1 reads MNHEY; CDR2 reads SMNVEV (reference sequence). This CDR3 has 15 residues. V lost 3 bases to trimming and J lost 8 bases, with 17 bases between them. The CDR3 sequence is CASSLWAGMIDEQFF. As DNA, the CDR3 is TGTGCCAGCAGTTTGTGGGCAGGGATGATCGATGAGCAGTTCTTC.

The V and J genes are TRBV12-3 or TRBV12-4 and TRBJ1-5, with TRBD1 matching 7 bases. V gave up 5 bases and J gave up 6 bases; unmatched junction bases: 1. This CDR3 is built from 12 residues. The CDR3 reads CASSTGVQPQHF. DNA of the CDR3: TGTGCCAGCAGTACAGGGGTTCAGCCCCAGCATTTT.

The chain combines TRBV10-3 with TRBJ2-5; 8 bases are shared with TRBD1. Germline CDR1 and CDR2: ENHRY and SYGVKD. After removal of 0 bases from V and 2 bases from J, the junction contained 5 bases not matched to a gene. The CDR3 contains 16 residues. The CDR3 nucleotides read TGTGCCATCAGTGAGTCGACAGGGGCCTATCAAGAGACCCAGTACTTC. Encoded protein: CAISESTGAYQETQYF.

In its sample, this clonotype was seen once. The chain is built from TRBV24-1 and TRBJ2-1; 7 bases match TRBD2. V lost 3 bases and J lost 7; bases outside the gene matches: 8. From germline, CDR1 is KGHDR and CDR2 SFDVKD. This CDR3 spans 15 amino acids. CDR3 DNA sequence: TGTGCCACCAGTGATGCGGGAGTGGGAGTGAATGAGCAGTTCTTC. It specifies CATSDAGVGVNEQFF.